This entry lists 9 T cell receptor beta chains sequenced from one sample in a study of T cells in Graves' hyperthyroidism and ophthalmopathy. Template material for amplifying TCR beta CDR3 regions consisted of RNA transcripts. HTBI primers drove first-round RT-PCR of the TCR CDR3. A single record per CDR3 protein comes from TCRdb applying MiXCR to the multiplex PCR reads. The top ten clones hold under 9.5% of a sample with roughly 740,000 distinct CDR3 sequences, less than 20% of them seen once. The sample comprised blood. The receptors originated from a man aged 18 to 29 with Graves' hyperthyroidism.

This clonotype was detected many times. The chain couples TRBV7-2 to TRBJ2-1, with TRBD2 as a possible D gene (5 bases). V lost 1 base and J 12 bases, leaving 13 bases between the germline ends. CDR1 and CDR2 from the germline V gene are SGHTA and FQGNSA. The CDR3 extends over 13 amino acids. The CDR3 bases are TGTGCCAGCAGCTTAGTCACCTGGGAGTGGCAGTTCTTC. Amino acids: CASSLVTWEWQFF.

CDR3 loop: CASSYLGQINYGYTF. The CDR3 DNA follows: TGTGCCAGCAGTTACCTCGGACAGATCAACTATGGCTACACCTTC. V usage is TRBV6-6 and J usage is TRBJ1-2; D might be TRBD1 (6 bases). From germline, CDR1 is MNHNY and CDR2 SVGAGI (reference sequence). The CDR3 covers 15 residues. Trimming took 2 bases from V and 2 from J, leaving 12 bases between them.

This clonotype was seen at least ten times. This chain links TRBV12-3 or TRBV12-4 with TRBJ1-1; perhaps TRBD1 as D (5 bases). Deletions cut 5 bases from V and 8 bases from J, with 15 bases between. The CDR3 runs 13 residues. In DNA form, the CDR3 reads TGTGCCAGCAGTCTCTATTCGACAGAGGAAGCTTTCTTT. This gives the protein CASSLYSTEEAFF.

The rearrangement uses TRBV11-2 and TRBJ2-1; D is unclear. CDR3 size: 13 residues. Trimming cost V 4 bases and J 7 bases, with 11 bases left between them. The germline gives CDR1 SGHAT, CDR2 FQNNGV. DNA of the CDR3: TGTGCCAGCAGCTCCGCGGTGGTGAATGAGCAGTTCTTC. This translates into CASSSAVVNEQFF. The full variable domain, with the rest looked up from reference TRBV11-2 and TRBJ2-1, is EAGVAQSPRYKIIEKRQSVAFWCNPISGHATLYWYQQILGQGPKLLIQFQNNGVVDDSQLPKDRFSAERLKGVDSTLKIQPAKLEDSAVYLCASSSAVVNEQFFGPGTRLTVL.

This clonotype was seen ten or more times. This chain links TRBV2 with TRBJ2-5; possible D gene TRBD1, 5 bases. V dropped 7 bases and J dropped 4 bases, with 7 bases sitting between them. The length of the CDR3 is 11 residues. Germline-derived CDR1 and CDR2 are SNHLY and FYNNEI. The CDR3 DNA sequence: TGTGCCAGCAAAGGGGCAGAGACCCAGTACTTC. This sequence encodes CASKGAETQYF.

This clonotype was seen repeatedly, ten times or more. The rearrangement links TRBV28 to TRBJ2-7, with D unclear. Looked up from germline, CDR1 is MDHEN and CDR2 is SYDVKM. V lost 6 bases to trimming and J lost 1 base, with 13 bases between them. The CDR3 is 14 residues long. The chain's CDR3 is CASRGRELSYEQYF. CDR3 DNA sequence: TGTGCCAGCAGAGGCAGAGAGCTATCCTACGAGCAGTACTTC. Filled out from reference TRBV28 and TRBJ2-7, the complete variable domain reads DVKVTQSSRYLVKRTGEKVFLECVQDMDHENMFWYRQDPGLGLRLIYFSYDVKMKEKGDIPEGYSVSREKKERFSLILESASTNQTSMYLCASRGRELSYEQYFGPGTRLTVT.

With respect to this clonotype: A much more abundant neighbour one base away suggests this may be a read error. The V and J genes are TRBV20-1 and TRBJ2-7, with 9 positions matching TRBD1. Germline V lookup: CDR1 DFQATT, CDR2 SNEGSKA (reference sequence). The CDR3 has 14 amino acids. The junction had 11 bases not matched to a gene; V was cut back by 6 bases and J by 5 bases. The CDR3 is CSAPNRGQTHEQYF. The CDR3 nucleotides read TGCAGTGCACCTAACAGGGGGCAAACCCACGAGCAGTACTTC.

This clonotype occurred a few times. The chain recombines TRBV24-1 with TRBJ2-1; 10 bases fit TRBD2. Germline V lookup: CDR1 KGHDR, CDR2 SFDVKD. The V gene end was trimmed by 0 bases and the J gene end by 8 bases; junction bases not matched to a gene: 9. The CDR3 has 17 residues. CDR3 sequence (DNA): TGTGCCACCAGTGATTTGCAAAAAGCGGGAGGGCTTGATGAGCAGTTCTTC. Its protein is CATSDLQKAGGLDEQFF.

This rearrangement joins TRBV5-5 to TRBJ2-7, with 10 nucleotides matching TRBD2. Germline assignment: CDR1 SGHKS and CDR2 YYEKEE (reference sequence). V gave up 1 base and J gave up 9 bases; unmatched junction bases: 7. The CDR3 contains 14 residues. The CDR3 DNA is TGTGCCAGCAGCTTGAGTCTAGCGGGAGCCGGGCAGTACTTC. It yields the protein CASSLSLAGAGQYF.